This T cell receptor (beta chain) stems from a study of cytomegalovirus exposure and HLA in healthy donors. Points from the study as a whole: The tendency of first-cohort TCR clusters to co-occur in the 120 or so validation repertoires emerged from a later analysis. It was 150 to 200 TCR beta chains that were listed as cytomegalovirus-associated. In vitro testing confirmed a few CMV-associated chains as specific for CMV antigens.

V lost 5 bases, J lost 0 bases, and 11 bases lay in between. CDR1 and CDR2 from the germline V gene are MDHEN and SYDVKM. There are 14 residues in the CDR3. Only in-frame clones appear in the TCRdb table, and some are missing; sequencing was by immunoSEQ multiplex PCR. The table has around 220,000 clones, about 91% seen once. This clone was detected only once. Its target is not known. Other DNA variants within this sample encode the same CDR3. The receptor was isolated from a woman in her late teens or twenties in good health and CMV-seronegative. The sample comprised PBMCs. The chain recombines TRBV28 with TRBJ2-7; D is ambiguous. The CDR3 DNA follows: TGTGCCAGCAGTCTTGGAGATTCCTCCTACGAGCAGTACTTC. It specifies CASSLGDSSYEQYF. Using reference TRBV28 and TRBJ2-7 for the parts outside the CDR3, the full variable domain is DVKVTQSSRYLVKRTGEKVFLECVQDMDHENMFWYRQDPGLGLRLIYFSYDVKMKEKGDIPEGYSVSREKKERFSLILESASTNQTSMYLCASSLGDSSYEQYFGPGTRLTVT.